This T cell receptor beta chain was documented in a study of T cells in Graves' hyperthyroidism and ophthalmopathy. The authors deemed Graves' hyperthyroidism stable absent ophthalmopathy progression within 18 months. This CDR3 is built from 15 residues. In germline, CDR1 is MNHNS, CDR2 SASEGT. Trimming removed 1 base at V and 4 bases at J, with 11 bases between. TCR beta CDR3 region amplification was performed from RNA transcripts. HTBI primers were employed in a first-round RT-PCR of the TCR CDR3. TCRdb independently ran MiXCR on the multiplex PCR reads; one entry per CDR3 protein. The sample has hundreds of thousands of distinct CDR3 sequences; less than 20% are singletons. Overall study findings and caveats: Most thyroid clonotypes expanded above 0.001 were also detected in blood.

This clonotype was recorded many times. Its antigen is unknown. Sequencing input: blood. The sequence derives from a woman under 30 with Graves' hyperthyroidism. The chain recombines TRBV6-1 with TRBJ1-5; D might be TRBD1 (6 bases). CDR3 sequence (DNA): TGTGCCAGCAGTGAAGTTGTAGGGACAAATCAGCCCCAGCATTTT. Its translation: CASSEVVGTNQPQHF.